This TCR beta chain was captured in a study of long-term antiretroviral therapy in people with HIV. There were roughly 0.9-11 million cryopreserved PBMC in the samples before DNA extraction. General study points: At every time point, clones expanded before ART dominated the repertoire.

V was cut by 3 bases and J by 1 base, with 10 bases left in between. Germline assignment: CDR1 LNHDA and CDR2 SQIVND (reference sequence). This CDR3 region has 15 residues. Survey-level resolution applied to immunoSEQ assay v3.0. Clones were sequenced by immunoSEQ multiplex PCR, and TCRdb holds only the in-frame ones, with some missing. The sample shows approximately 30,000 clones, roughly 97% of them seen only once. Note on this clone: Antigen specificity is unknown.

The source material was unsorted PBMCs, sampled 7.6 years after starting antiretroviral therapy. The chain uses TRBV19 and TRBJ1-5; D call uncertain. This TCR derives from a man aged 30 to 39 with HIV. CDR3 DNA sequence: TGTGCCAGTAGTATTGCGATAGGGAGCAATCAGCCCCAGCATTTT. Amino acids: CASSIAIGSNQPQHF.